This is a list of T cell receptor beta chains from one sample in a study of spatial heterogeneity in lung cancer. TCRdb re-called the 5' RACE reads with MiXCR, one entry per CDR3 protein. The sample consists of about 52,000 distinct CDR3 sequences, less than 9.5% of them appearing once. The material sequenced was PBMCs, taken at follow-up. The receptors shown here come from a female donor with early-stage non-small cell lung cancer. Both conserved end residues are part of each CDR3. D genes are given only for firm matches. Clone sizes are given selectively: once, few, many, or a class where the clone is expanded.

d_call	v_call	j_call	clone_size	cdr3_nt	cdr3_aa
.	TRBV5-1	TRBJ1-2	many	TGCGCCAGCAGCTTGCCCAGCGGTGGAGGGGGCTACACCTTC	CASSLPSGGGGYTF
.	TRBV12-3/TRBV12-4	TRBJ2-3	.	TGTGCCAGCAGTTCCCACAGCACCGGCCGCACAGATACGCAGTATTTT	CASSSHSTGRTDTQYF
.	TRBV5-1	TRBJ2-1	many	TGCGCCAGCAGCCATACAACCGACTCCTACAATGAGCAGTTCTTC	CASSHTTDSYNEQFF
.	TRBV6-5	TRBJ2-1	many	TGTGCCAGCAGCTCCGACAGCTACAATGAGCAGTTCTTC	CASSSDSYNEQFF
.	TRBV11-2	TRBJ2-1	many	TGTGCCAGCAGCCCCCTACGGGGGGCCTCCTACAATGAGCAGTTCTTC	CASSPLRGASYNEQFF
.	TRBV5-6	TRBJ2-3	.	TGTGCCAGCAGCTTGGTTGCCCCTAGCACAGATACGCAGTATTTT	CASSLVAPSTDTQYF
.	TRBV5-5	TRBJ1-1	many	TGTGCCAGCAGCTATCTTGGGAACACTGAAGCTTTCTTT	CASSYLGNTEAFF
TRBD1	TRBV28	TRBJ2-7	few	TGTGCCAGCAGTTTTAACAGGGGATTCTCCGAGCAGTACTTC	CASSFNRGFSEQYF
TRBD2	TRBV7-2	TRBJ2-3	many	TGTGCCAGCAGCTTTACCAGCGGGGGGGCCCCAGATACGCAGTATTTT	CASSFTSGGAPDTQYF
.	TRBV6-5	TRBJ2-3	.	TGTGCCAGCAGTGCCCCTTTGAGCACAGATACGCAGTATTTT	CASSAPLSTDTQYF
.	TRBV7-9	TRBJ1-2	many	TGTGCCGGGGCGTGGGCCTATGGCTACACCTTC	CAGAWAYGYTF
.	TRBV13	TRBJ2-1	few	TGTGCCAGCAGCTTTTCCCGCCTAGCGAGAACCTACAATGAGCAGTTCTTC	CASSFSRLARTYNEQFF
.	TRBV18	TRBJ1-1	.	TGTGCCAGCTCACTCGAACTGGGACAGAACACTGAAGCTTTCTTT	CASSLELGQNTEAFF
.	TRBV24-1	TRBJ2-3	many	TGTGCCACGGCTCCTTATAGCACAGATACGCAGTATTTT	CATAPYSTDTQYF
.	TRBV18	TRBJ2-5	.	TGTGCCAGCTCACCTATAGCGTCTCAAGAGACCCAGTACTTC	CASSPIASQETQYF
TRBD1	TRBV11-2	TRBJ2-2	few	TGTGCCAGCAGCTTCGAGACAGGGTCTTTCCTCAACACCGGGGAGCTGTTTTTT	CASSFETGSFLNTGELFF
.	TRBV6-6	TRBJ2-3	many	TGTGCCAGCAGTCGCGGGGTTAGGGGCACAGATACGCAGTATTTT	CASSRGVRGTDTQYF
.	TRBV7-2	TRBJ2-7	few	TGTGCCAGCAGCTTTGACTCCTCCGCCTACGAGCAGTACTTC	CASSFDSSAYEQYF
TRBD1	TRBV5-1	TRBJ2-7	many	TGCGCCAGCAGCCCGACCATGGGACAGGGGTCAAAGCAGTACTTC	CASSPTMGQGSKQYF
TRBD2	TRBV2	TRBJ2-2	few	TGTGCCAGCAGTGCCCACCTACTAGCGGGGGGCCCCGGGGAGCTGTTTTTT	CASSAHLLAGGPGELFF
.	TRBV5-1	TRBJ2-3	.	TGCGCCAGCAGCCGCCAGCGCGGACTAGATACGCAGTATTTT	CASSRQRGLDTQYF
TRBD2	TRBV20-1	TRBJ2-4	many	TGCAGTGCTAGAGTCCCCCCAGGGAGGGACATTCAGTACTTC	CSARVPPGRDIQYF
TRBD1	TRBV7-9	TRBJ1-5	few	TGTGCCAGCAGCCGTGGACAGGGAACGCAGCCCCAGCATTTT	CASSRGQGTQPQHF
TRBD1	TRBV24-1	TRBJ2-2	.	TGTGCCACCAGGCAGGGGGCGAAGACCGGGGAGCTGTTTTTT	CATRQGAKTGELFF
.	TRBV7-9	TRBJ1-2	many	TGTGCCAGCAGTCGAACAGGGAATGGCTACACCTTC	CASSRTGNGYTF
.	TRBV2	TRBJ1-5	few	TGTGCCAGCAGGGTGGACGGGAGCAATCAGCCCCAGCATTTT	CASRVDGSNQPQHF
.	TRBV21-1	TRBJ2-1	.	TGTGCCAGCGCGGGGACAGGGTTTTACAATGAGCAGTTCTTC	CASAGTGFYNEQFF
.	TRBV7-9	TRBJ2-7	many	TGTGCCAGCAGCTTGGGTGGAGAGGAGTACGAGCAGTACTTC	CASSLGGEEYEQYF
TRBD2	TRBV9	TRBJ2-5	many	TGTGCCAGCAGCCCGAGACTAGCTGAGACCCAGTACTTC	CASSPRLAETQYF
.	TRBV7-8	TRBJ2-3	.	TGTGCCAGCAGCTTAAGCTTGCGCCCCACAGATACGCAGTATTTT	CASSLSLRPTDTQYF
.	TRBV7-7	TRBJ2-3	few	TGTGCCAGCAGCTTGTCTAGCGTTGGGGATACGCAGTATTTT	CASSLSSVGDTQYF
TRBD1	TRBV18	TRBJ1-4	.	TGTGCCAGCTCACCACCGGGACAGGCGGGTGAAAAACTGTTTTTT	CASSPPGQAGEKLFF
.	TRBV4-1	TRBJ1-4	many	TGCGCCAGCAGCCAAGGAGAGACAACACAGGGAAAACTGTTTTTT	CASSQGETTQGKLFF
TRBD2	TRBV12-3/TRBV12-4	TRBJ2-1	many	TGTGCCAGCAGTTTATCTAGCGGGGGCTCGAATGAGCAGTTCTTC	CASSLSSGGSNEQFF
.	TRBV12-3/TRBV12-4	TRBJ2-1	.	TGTGCCAGCAGTTTAGGGGTCAATGAGCAGTTCTTC	CASSLGVNEQFF
.	TRBV7-2	TRBJ1-1	.	TGTGCCAGCAGCTTACAGATGAACACTGAAGCTTTCTTT	CASSLQMNTEAFF
TRBD2	TRBV6-2/TRBV6-3	TRBJ2-2	many	TGTGCCAGCAACGGGCCCCTAGCGGTCGCGAACACCGGGGAGCTGTTTTTT	CASNGPLAVANTGELFF
.	TRBV10-3	TRBJ1-2	many	TGTGCCATCGCAGCAGAGGCTAACTATGGCTACACCTTC	CAIAAEANYGYTF
TRBD1	TRBV2	TRBJ2-3	.	TGTGCCACCCGGACAGGGGGCCCAGATACGCAGTATTTT	CATRTGGPDTQYF
.	TRBV3-1	TRBJ2-5	.	TGTGCCAGCAGCCAAGTCGGGGGAGGCAGAGAGACCCAGTACTTC	CASSQVGGGRETQYF
TRBD1	TRBV3-1	TRBJ2-2	many	TGTGCCAGCAGCCCGACAGGGGAAGGCACCGGGGAGCTGTTTTTT	CASSPTGEGTGELFF
.	TRBV6-5	TRBJ2-3	many	TGTGCCAGCAGTTCAGCCCCCCTAGGCACCCCAGATACGCAGTATTTT	CASSSAPLGTPDTQYF
.	TRBV2	TRBJ2-7	.	TGTGCCAGCAGCCAAAACGACAAGTCCTACGAGCAGTACTTC	CASSQNDKSYEQYF
TRBD1	TRBV20-1	TRBJ1-2	few	TGCAGTGCTAGTTCTAACAGGGGCTTTAACTATGGCTACACCTTC	CSASSNRGFNYGYTF
.	TRBV7-2	TRBJ2-5	.	TGTGTCAGCAGGACACCGGGCACCCTCGGGACCCAGTACTTC	CVSRTPGTLGTQYF
.	TRBV5-1	TRBJ2-7	many	TGCGCCAGCAGTTCTGACGTATCCAGCTACGAGCAGTACTTC	CASSSDVSSYEQYF
.	TRBV3-1	TRBJ1-1	few	TGTGCCAGCAGCCAAGACACACACCCAAGTTCGGGGCTTGACACTGAAGCTTTCTTT	CASSQDTHPSSGLDTEAFF